Each of the 20 T cell receptor beta chains below was sequenced from the same sample in a study of identical twins. TCRdb reprocessed the 5' RACE reads with MiXCR, giving one entry per CDR3 protein. The sample lists under 350,000 distinct CDR3 sequences, 7.5% to 9.5% occurring once. The same sample was also used in a study of yellow fever vaccine responses in identical twins.

Material: CD8+ T cells sorted from blood. The source is a woman aged 18-35 years in good health.

Here the CDR3 DNA reads TGCGCCAGCAGCCAAGATGCGGTCCAGTCAGCGGGAGGACCTACGCAGTATTTT. The encoded protein is CASSQDAVQSAGGPTQYF. This chain connects TRBV4-3 to TRBJ2-3; 9 bases are a match to TRBD2. The CDR3 runs 18 residues. CDR1 is LGHNA and CDR2 is YSLEER in the germline V gene. V shed 0 bases, J shed 8 bases, and the junction held 15 bases outside the gene matches.

This clonotype was observed at least ten times. CDR3 region: CSVEDLPGNEEETQYF. The CDR3 DNA reads TGCAGCGTTGAAGATCTCCCAGGGAACGAAGAGGAGACCCAGTACTTC. The V and J genes are TRBV29-1 and TRBJ2-5; perhaps TRBD1 as D (5 bases). Trimming removed 0 bases at V and 5 bases at J, with 19 bases between. The CDR3 is made up of 16 amino acids. Germline assignment: CDR1 SQVTM and CDR2 ANQGSEA. Drawing the rest from reference TRBV29-1 and TRBJ2-5, the complete variable domain is SAVISQKPSRDICQRGTSLTIQCQVDSQVTMMFWYRQQPGQSLTLIATANQGSEATYESGFVIDKFPISRPNLTFSTLTVSNMSPEDSSIYLCSVEDLPGNEEETQYFGPGTRLLVL.

This clonotype has just a few counts. The chain carries TRBV20-1 and TRBJ2-3; D might be TRBD1 (6 bases). V was shortened by 5 bases and J by 0 bases, with 9 bases between the two germline ends. Germline V CDR1 and CDR2: DFQATT, SNEGSKA (reference sequence). The CDR3 contains 13 residues. The CDR3 protein is CSALRGSTDTQYF. The CDR3 bases are TGCAGTGCTCTCAGGGGTAGCACAGATACGCAGTATTTT.

This clonotype has ten or more counts. The rearrangement uses TRBV24-1 and TRBJ2-1, with 7 bases matching TRBD1. J lost 1 base, V lost 6 bases, and 5 bases had no gene match. From germline, CDR1 is KGHDR and CDR2 SFDVKD. This CDR3 region has 15 residues. The CDR3 protein is CATSTRDSSYNEQFF. CDR3 sequence (DNA): TGTGCCACCAGTACCCGGGACAGTTCCTACAATGAGCAGTTCTTC.

This clonotype was found many times. The V call is TRBV5-1, the J call TRBJ2-7, with 8 bases matching TRBD1. Losses at the gene ends were 7 bases for V and 4 bases for J; bases not matched to a gene: 7. The CDR3 runs to 13 residues. Germline V gives CDR1 SGHRS, CDR2 YFSETQ. As DNA, the CDR3 is TGCGCCAGCTCGACAGGGGACGGGTACGAGCAGTACTTC. It yields the protein CASSTGDGYEQYF.

This clonotype was seen ten or more times. The genes are TRBV30 and TRBJ2-2; D not certain. V lost 8 bases, J lost 3 bases, and 4 bases lay in between. Germline assignment: CDR1 GTSNPN and CDR2 SVGIG (reference sequence). This CDR3 is built from 10 residues. The CDR3 loop is CADYTGELFF. The CDR3, as DNA: TGTGCCGACTACACCGGGGAGCTGTTTTTT.

V gene TRBV19 combines with J gene TRBJ1-2, with D possibly TRBD1 on 6 matching bases. V was clipped by 8 bases and J by 3 bases, with 10 bases between them. The CDR3 spans 12 residues. Germline V gives CDR1 LNHDA, CDR2 SQIVND (reference sequence). The CDR3 bases are TGTGCCAGTTCGGACAGATACTATGGCTACACCTTC. It is translated as CASSDRYYGYTF.

This clonotype was observed a few times. This chain uses TRBV20-1 with TRBJ2-1; 12 bases agree with TRBD2. The CDR3 is 17 amino acids. The germline V gene encodes CDR1 DFQATT and CDR2 SNEGSKA (reference sequence). V trimming: 1 base; J trimming: 2 bases; junction bases outside the gene matches: 6. DNA for the CDR3: TGCAGTGCTAGAGTGGCTAGCGGGGGGGCCGCCTACAATGAGCAGTTCTTC. Protein: CSARVASGGAAYNEQFF.

This clonotype came up a few times. The J gene is TRBJ2-2, the V gene TRBV20-1, with TRBD2 identical over 11 bases. The CDR3 has 18 amino acids. Germline lookup yields CDR1 DFQATT and CDR2 SNEGSKA (reference sequence). The V segment lost 0 bases and the J segment 1 base; nucleotides outside the gene matches: 7. CDR3 DNA sequence: TGCAGTGCTAGAGATAGCGGGGGGGCGATTCGGAACACCGGGGAGCTGTTTTTT. Translated: CSARDSGGAIRNTGELFF.

The chain couples TRBV7-9 to TRBJ1-3; D not resolved. V dropped 2 bases and J dropped 1 base, with 3 bases sitting between them. The CDR3 length is 13 residues. CDR1 is SEHNR and CDR2 is FQNEAQ in the germline V gene (reference sequence). CDR3 residues: CASSLSSGNTIYF. The CDR3 coding sequence is TGTGCCAGCAGCTTATCGTCTGGAAACACCATATATTTT.

This clonotype was seen many times. The chain employs TRBV6-2 or TRBV6-3 and TRBJ2-1; D may be TRBD1 or TRBD2 (6 bases each). Trimming cost V 8 bases and J 0 bases, with 17 bases left between them. The CDR3 is 16 amino acids. Germline lookup yields CDR1 MNHEY and CDR2 SVGEGT. CDR3 protein: CASVRGAPSSYNEQFF. Here the CDR3 DNA reads TGTGCCAGCGTTAGGGGGGCTCCTAGCTCCTACAATGAGCAGTTCTTC.

The sample holds a few counts of this clonotype. The chain uses TRBV28 and TRBJ2-7; D not resolved. The CDR3 runs to 14 residues. V was cut by 4 bases and J by 1 base, with 11 bases left in between. Germline assignment: CDR1 MDHEN and CDR2 SYDVKM. In nucleotides, the CDR3 is TGTGCCAGCAGTTATGAGGCCGAGTCCTACGAGCAGTACTTC. This translates into CASSYEAESYEQYF.

This clonotype was recorded a few times. The CDR3 DNA sequence: TGTGCCAGCAGTGTAGGGACGCATGTCTCCTACGAGCAGTACTTC. Amino acid sequence: CASSVGTHVSYEQYF. The chain uses TRBV2 and TRBJ2-7; D tentatively reads TRBD1 or TRBD2 (5 bases each). Trimming left V 4 bases short and J 0 bases short, with 13 bases between. Germline V CDR1 and CDR2: SNHLY, FYNNEI. This CDR3 has 15 amino acids.

J is TRBJ1-5 and V is TRBV7-9, with 7 bases matching TRBD1. CDR1 is SEHNR, CDR2 FQNEAQ, per germline (reference sequence). The length of the CDR3 is 14 residues. Trimming at V came to 5 bases and at J to 4 bases, leaving 5 bases not matched to a gene. The CDR3, as DNA: TGTGCCAGCAGCCGCCCAGGGGGAAATCAGCCCCAGCATTTT. Encoded protein: CASSRPGGNQPQHF. The full variable domain, completed using reference TRBV7-9 and TRBJ1-5, is DTGVSQNPRHKITKRGQNVTFRCDPISEHNRLYWYRQTLGQGPEFLTYFQNEAQLEKSRLLSDRFSAERPKGSFSTLEIQRTEQGDSAMYLCASSRPGGNQPQHFGDGTRLSIL.

A remark on this clonotype: Germline is not matched at one junction end, which may reflect a read error. The chain employs TRBV12-3 or TRBV12-4 and TRBJ1-2; the D gene is possibly TRBD1 (6 bases). CDR3 length: 15 residues. The CDR3 nucleotides read TGTGCCAGCTGTTTAGAGTTCGGGGGGCCCTATGGCTACACCTTC. Its translation is CASCLEFGGPYGYTF.

V and J are TRBV12-3 or TRBV12-4 and TRBJ2-1; D ambiguous. V was trimmed by 5 bases and J by 3 bases, leaving 14 bases between them. This CDR3 spans 15 amino acids. The CDR3 region is CASSLHPGLYNEQFF. DNA of the CDR3: TGTGCCAGCAGTCTGCATCCCGGGCTCTACAATGAGCAGTTCTTC.

The V call is TRBV7-3, the J call TRBJ2-2, with TRBD2 matching over 11 bases. CDR3 length: 16 amino acids. After removal of 8 bases from V and 4 bases from J, the junction contained 9 bases not matched to a gene. In germline, CDR1 is SGHTA, CDR2 FQGTGA. The CDR3 sequence is CASGLLAGDTTGELFF. CDR3 coding DNA: TGTGCCAGCGGACTACTAGCGGGGGACACCACCGGGGAGCTGTTTTTT.

J is TRBJ2-3 and V is TRBV20-1; perhaps TRBD2 as D (5 bases). Germline V gene lookup returns CDR1 DFQATT and CDR2 SNEGSKA (reference sequence). CDR3 length equals 17 residues. DNA of the CDR3: TGCTGCGCTAGAGCCCCCACTAGGGTCTTCCTCACAGATACGCAGTATTTT. It translates to CCARAPTRVFLTDTQYF.

The chain is built from TRBV5-6 and TRBJ2-3; no definite D call. Germline V gene sequence: CDR1 SGHDT, CDR2 YYEEEE. This CDR3 has 12 amino acids. V was shortened by 4 bases and J by 6 bases, with 9 bases between the two germline ends. The CDR3 sequence: CASSEDIDTQYF. The CDR3 DNA is TGTGCCAGCAGCGAAGACATCGATACGCAGTATTTT.

There are many counts of this clonotype. V gene TRBV5-1 combines with J gene TRBJ2-7; no definite D call. The germline V gene has CDR1 SGHRS and CDR2 YFSETQ. Trimming removed 2 bases at V and 4 bases at J, with 10 bases between. The CDR3 totals 13 residues. As DNA, the CDR3 is TGCGCCAGCAGCTTCGGCTATCAGTACGAGCAGTACTTC. As protein: CASSFGYQYEQYF. The complete variable domain, with remaining parts taken from reference TRBV5-1 and TRBJ2-7, reads KAGVTQTPRYLIKTRGQQVTLSCSPISGHRSVSWYQQTPGQGLQFLFEYFSETQRNKGNFPGRFSGRQFSNSRSEMNVSTLELGDSALYLCASSFGYQYEQYFGPGTRLTVT.